These 5 T cell receptor beta chains were sequenced from one sample in a study of beta chain features in type 1 diabetes. The study reverse transcribed the entire isolated RNA, so it sequenced expressed TCRB transcripts. Clones were read by immunoSEQ multiplex PCR, and TCRdb kept only the in-frame ones, dropping some. Among about 42,000 clones listed, roughly 50% were seen once. The specimen was stem cell memory CD4+ T cells from blood. These receptors all come from a woman aged 25 to 39 in good health.

At least ten counts were recorded for this clone. The rearrangement links TRBV7-9 to TRBJ2-7; TRBD1 matches 8 bases. The CDR3 contains 14 residues. The J segment lost 2 bases and the V segment lost 5 bases, leaving 5 bases of the junction unmatched. In germline, CDR1 is SEHNR, CDR2 FQNEAQ (reference sequence). DNA for the CDR3: TGTGCCAGCAGCCTTGCGGGACAGGCCTACGAGCAGTACTTC. Translating gives CASSLAGQAYEQYF.

The rearrangement links TRBV5-1 to TRBJ1-1; D gene ambiguous. CDR1 is SGHRS, CDR2 YFSETQ, per germline. CDR3 length equals 15 residues. Trimming took off 0 bases at V and 4 bases at J, with 13 bases between the two ends. The CDR3 coding sequence is TGCGCCAGCAGCTTGGTATGGCAGGCTGGCACTGAAGCTTTCTTT. Protein sequence: CASSLVWQAGTEAFF.

CDR3 in DNA: TGTGCCAGCAGCTTAGCGACGGGACAGGGGAGGAAAGAGCAGTACTTC. Its protein is CASSLATGQGRKEQYF. The rearrangement links TRBV7-9 to TRBJ2-7; TRBD1 agrees at 10 bases. Trimming cost V 0 bases and J 7 bases; bases outside gene matches: 9. The length of the CDR3 is 16 residues. CDR1 is SEHNR and CDR2 is FQNEAQ in the germline V gene (reference sequence).

The chain employs TRBV18 and TRBJ2-2; TRBD2 agrees at 7 bases. Germline CDR1 and CDR2: KGHSH and LQKENI. V shed 3 bases and J 2 bases; nucleotides not matched to a gene: 9. This CDR3 contains 17 residues. CDR3 sequence (DNA): TGTGCCAGCTCACCCCTTGGGGGGGGAGCCAACACCGGGGAGCTGTTTTTT. Protein product: CASSPLGGGANTGELFF.

This clone was picked up a small number of times. The chain has TRBV18 and TRBJ2-7; D is perhaps TRBD2 (6 bases). Trimming shortened V by 2 bases and J by 5 bases, and 13 bases separated the two germline ends. Germline CDR1 is KGHSH and CDR2 is LQKENI. This CDR3 region has 14 residues. DNA of the CDR3: TGTGCCAGCTCACCAGGATTGTCTAGCGACGAGCAGTACTTC. Amino acid sequence: CASSPGLSSDEQYF.